Below, 18 T cell receptor beta chains from the same sample are listed, as sequenced in a study of blood T cell repertoires in COVID-19. TCRdb's copy holds only in-frame clones and misses some; the assay was immunoSEQ multiplex PCR. The sample carries hundreds of thousands of clones, roughly 85% recorded once. The sample comprised peripheral blood. The receptors shown here come from a young woman with acute or convalescent COVID-19.

The chain carries TRBV30 and TRBJ1-2, with D tentatively TRBD1 (5 bases). Germline V gene lookup returns CDR1 GTSNPN and CDR2 SVGIG (reference sequence). The CDR3 is 13 amino acids. The V gene lost 2 bases and the J gene lost 4 bases, with 11 bases spanning the gap. In nucleotides, the CDR3 is TGTGCCTGGAGTTGGGGCACCCTCTATGGCTACACCTTC. It encodes CAWSWGTLYGYTF.

Regarding this clone: This same CDR3 is encoded by further DNA sequences in the sample. The chain combines TRBV19 with TRBJ1-5; D not resolved. CDR3 length: 13 amino acids. The V and J ends lost 3 bases and 2 bases respectively, with 5 bases between them. Per germline, CDR1 LNHDA and CDR2 SQIVND (reference sequence). The CDR3 region has the DNA TGTGCCAGTAGTATCGGTGGCAATCAGCCCCAGCATTTT. This encodes CASSIGGNQPQHF.

This sequence joins TRBV9 and TRBJ2-5; TRBD1 matches 7 bases. The germline V gene encodes CDR1 SGDLS and CDR2 YYNGEE. The junction had 7 bases not matched to a gene; V was cut back by 3 bases and J by 5 bases. The length of the CDR3 is 14 residues. The CDR3 loop reads CASSAATGRETQYF. DNA for the CDR3: TGTGCCAGCAGCGCCGCGACAGGGCGGGAGACCCAGTACTTC.

This clone was detected only once. V gene TRBV5-1 combines with J gene TRBJ1-1; 9 bases align to TRBD1. Germline V CDR1 and CDR2: SGHRS, YFSETQ. Trimming took 4 bases from V and 4 from J; bases not matched to a gene: 5. The CDR3 extends over 14 amino acids. CDR3 nucleotide sequence: TGCGCCAGCAGCGGGGGACAGGGAATCACTGAAGCTTTCTTT. It is translated as CASSGGQGITEAFF.

The V and J genes are TRBV7-2 and TRBJ1-1; D is uncertain. V lost 1 base and J 11 bases, leaving 14 bases between the germline ends. This CDR3 is 13 amino acids long. Germline-derived CDR1 and CDR2 are SGHTA and FQGNSA. CDR3 bases: TGTGCCAGCAGCTTAGTAGAGGAAGGTCGGGCTTTCTTT. It encodes CASSLVEEGRAFF.

The chain combines TRBV28 with TRBJ1-6, with 10 bases that match TRBD1. CDR1 MDHEN and CDR2 SYDVKM come from the germline V gene. V trimming: 5 bases; J trimming: 10 bases; junction bases outside the gene matches: 5. The CDR3 is 14 residues long. The CDR3 loop reads CASSPGTGDSPLHF. In DNA form, the CDR3 reads TGTGCCAGCAGTCCCGGGACAGGGGACTCACCCCTCCACTTT.

V usage is TRBV14 and J usage is TRBJ1-2; D unresolved. In germline, CDR1 is SGHDN, CDR2 FVKESK. The CDR3 covers 13 residues. Deletions cut 1 base from V and 5 bases from J, with 8 bases between. CDR3 region: CASSQGLAYGYTF. The CDR3 DNA reads TGTGCCAGCAGCCAAGGTTTAGCTTATGGCTACACCTTC.

This clone came up a few times. J is TRBJ2-7 and V is TRBV19; no firm D call. The CDR3 runs 13 residues. Looked up from germline, CDR1 is LNHDA and CDR2 is SQIVND (reference sequence). Trimming removed 7 bases at V and 2 bases at J, with 12 bases between. CDR3 DNA: TGTGCCAGTACCCACCCCGCGACCTACGAGCAGTACTTC. Translated: CASTHPATYEQYF. Looking up the rest from reference TRBV19 and TRBJ2-7 gives the full variable domain: DGGITQSPKYLFRKEGQNVTLSCEQNLNHDAMYWYRQDPGQGLRLIYYSQIVNDFQKGDIAEGYSVSREKKESFPLTVTSAQKNPTAFYLCASTHPATYEQYFGPGTRLTVT.

The rearrangement links TRBV6-5 to TRBJ2-7, with 10 bases lining up with TRBD1. Trimming removed 10 bases from V and 7 bases from J; junction bases left unmatched: 13. Germline lookup yields CDR1 MNHEY and CDR2 SVGAGI. The CDR3 contains 14 residues. CDR3 coding DNA: TGTGCCACTCAAGTCCGGGACAGGGGTCATGAGCAGTACTTC. Protein: CATQVRDRGHEQYF.

The chain links TRBV7-9 to TRBJ2-3; weak D call: TRBD1 (6 bases). CDR3 length: 16 amino acids. In germline, CDR1 is SEHNR, CDR2 FQNEAQ (reference sequence). Trimming removed 3 bases at V and 1 base at J, with 14 bases between. The CDR3 nucleotides are TGTGCCAGCAGCTTTACACAGGGAGAACGCACAGATACGCAGTATTTT. Translating gives CASSFTQGERTDTQYF.

The rearrangement joins TRBV6-5 to TRBJ2-1; 10 nucleotides match TRBD2. The CDR3 runs 16 residues. J was trimmed by 5 bases and V by 1 base; bases with no gene match: 5. Germline V gene sequence: CDR1 MNHEY, CDR2 SVGAGI. The CDR3 spells CASSYFSGGRHNEQFF. The CDR3, as DNA: TGTGCCAGCAGTTACTTTAGCGGGGGGAGGCACAATGAGCAGTTCTTC.

The rearrangement joins TRBV7-3 to TRBJ2-5; TRBD2 is a possible D gene (6 bases). V lost 5 bases, J lost 4 bases, and 11 bases lay in between. CDR3 size: 13 residues. The germline V gene encodes CDR1 SGHTA and CDR2 FQGTGA. In DNA, the CDR3 is TGTGCCAGCAGCCCAGGGACTGGAGAGACCCAGTACTTC. It encodes CASSPGTGETQYF.

As regards this clone: The junction departs from germline at one end; a sequencing error may be responsible. The chain couples TRBV6-1 to TRBJ2-1; perhaps D is TRBD1 or TRBD2 (6 bases each). Germline assignment: CDR1 MNHNS and CDR2 SASEGT. The CDR3 has 12 amino acids. CDR3 sequence: CASREGGPEQFF. In DNA, the CDR3 is TGTGCCAGCAGAGAAGGGGGGCCTGAGCAGTTCTTC.

The V gene is TRBV6-1, the J gene TRBJ1-5; 9 bases are shared with TRBD1. Germline CDR1 is MNHNS and CDR2 is SASEGT. The length of the CDR3 is 17 residues. V lost 4 bases to trimming and J lost 0 bases; unmatched junction nucleotides: 7. The DNA of the CDR3 is TGTGCCAGCAGTGGGGGACAGGGTCATTATAGCAATCAGCCCCAGCATTTT. Its protein product is CASSGGQGHYSNQPQHF.

The genes are TRBV19 and TRBJ1-5; unclear D gene. The germline V and J ends were trimmed by 3 bases and 5 bases, with 20 bases remaining between them. Germline V CDR1 and CDR2: LNHDA, SQIVND (reference sequence). CDR3 length: 17 amino acids. The CDR3 sequence is CASSIGDRTPEDQPQHF. As DNA, the CDR3 is TGTGCCAGTAGTATCGGGGATCGGACCCCGGAGGATCAGCCCCAGCATTTT.

J is TRBJ2-2 and V is TRBV28; 8 nucleotides line up with TRBD1. The CDR3 covers 19 residues. Germline V CDR1 and CDR2: MDHEN, SYDVKM. J gave up 1 base and V 2 bases, and 12 bases lay outside the gene matches. CDR3 bases: TGTGCCAGCAGTTTAAACCGGGACAGGCCCCTCGGGAACACCGGGGAGCTGTTTTTT. Amino acid sequence: CASSLNRDRPLGNTGELFF.

V and J are TRBV3-1 (or the pseudogene TRBV3-2) and TRBJ1-2; 8 nucleotides match TRBD1. The trim removed 5 bases at V and 4 bases at J, leaving 6 bases unmatched. Germline V gene sequence: CDR1 LGHDT, CDR2 YNNKEL (reference sequence). The CDR3 is made up of 14 amino acids. The CDR3 DNA reads as TGTGCCAGCAGCGGAGACGACAGGGGCTATGGCTACACCTTC. Encoded protein: CASSGDDRGYGYTF.

This clone was seen a single time. The chain recombines TRBV5-4 with TRBJ1-6; D unresolved. This CDR3 has 14 residues. Germline CDR1 and CDR2: SGHNT and YYREEE (reference sequence). Trimming removed 0 bases from V and 5 bases from J, with 6 bases in between. Written as DNA, the CDR3 is TGTGCCAGCAGCTTGGCCTTAAATAATTCACCCCTCCACTTT. This codes for CASSLALNNSPLHF.